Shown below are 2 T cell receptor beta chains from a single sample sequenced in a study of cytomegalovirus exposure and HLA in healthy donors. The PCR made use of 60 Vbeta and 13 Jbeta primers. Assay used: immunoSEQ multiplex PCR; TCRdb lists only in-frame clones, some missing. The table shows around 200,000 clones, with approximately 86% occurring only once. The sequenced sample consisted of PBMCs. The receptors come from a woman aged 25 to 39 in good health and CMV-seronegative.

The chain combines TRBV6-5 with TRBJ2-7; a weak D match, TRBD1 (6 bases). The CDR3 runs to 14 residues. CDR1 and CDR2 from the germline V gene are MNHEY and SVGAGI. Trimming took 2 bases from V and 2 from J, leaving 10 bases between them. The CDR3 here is CASSYLQGPYEQYF. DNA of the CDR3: TGTGCCAGCAGTTACCTCCAGGGGCCCTACGAGCAGTACTTC.

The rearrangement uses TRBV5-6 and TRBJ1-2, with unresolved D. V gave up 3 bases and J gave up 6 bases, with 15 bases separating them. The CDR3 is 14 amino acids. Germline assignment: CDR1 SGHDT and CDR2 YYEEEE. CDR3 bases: TGTGCCAGCAGCTCAACTACCGGGAGGAATGGCTACACCTTC. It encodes CASSSTTGRNGYTF. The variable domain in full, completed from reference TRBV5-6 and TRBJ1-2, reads DAGVTQSPTHLIKTRGQQVTLRCSPKSGHDTVSWYQQALGQGPQFIFQYYEEEERQRGNFPDRFSGHQFPNYSSELNVNALLLGDSALYLCASSSTTGRNGYTFGSGTRLTVV.